This T cell receptor beta chain was observed in a study of blood T cell repertoires in COVID-19. As originally analysed: Amplification of reference gene primers was used by the study to estimate nucleated cell counts. Using immunoSEQ multiplex PCR, the repertoire was profiled, and TCRdb retains in-frame clones only, with some absent. D and trimming were read from the DNA, whereas the V and J calls and clone size are those reported in that table. The data hold about 290,000 clones, with 70% to 90% observed a single time. The TCR was taken from a woman in her 30s with active or convalescent COVID-19. Sequencing was done on a sample of peripheral blood.

The CDR3 DNA follows: TGTGCCAGCAGCCCAGGCCTGCGGACAGGGAATGGCTACACCTTC. It translates to CASSPGLRTGNGYTF. The chain carries TRBV7-2 and TRBJ1-2; 8 bases map to TRBD1. The CDR3 contains 15 residues. The junction had 11 bases not matched to a gene; V was cut back by 5 bases and J by 6 bases. The germline gives CDR1 SGHTA, CDR2 FQGNSA.